The clone carrying this T cell receptor beta chain has more than one count but fewer than ten. The antigen remains unidentified. This entry belongs to a study of beta chain features in type 1 diabetes. Looked up from germline, CDR1 is SQVTM and CDR2 is ANQGSEA. This CDR3 comprises 14 residues. V was trimmed by 7 bases and J by 1 base, leaving 13 bases between them. Study-wide points: In type 1 diabetes patients, VDJ junctions had fewer insertions; deletions at these junctions were more frequent.

Each donor gave one heparinised blood draw averaging roughly 100 mL. Each population that was sorted was more than 98% pure. Isolated RNA was reverse transcribed in full, so expressed TCRB transcripts were sequenced. Average reads for naive, central memory and regulatory T cell samples were several million. TCRdb keeps only in-frame clones here, not all; method: immunoSEQ multiplex PCR. There are 350,000 to 450,000 clones in the sample; around 13% occur only once, and around 0.039% lies in the top ten. The V gene is TRBV29-1, the J gene TRBJ2-2; D may match TRBD1 or TRBD2 (5 bases each). This clonotype originated in a man under 40 in good health. Sequenced input: naive CD4+ T cells from blood. DNA for the CDR3: TGCAGCGCCTTGGGACCGATGAACACCGGGGAGCTGTTTTTT. Translation gives CSALGPMNTGELFF.